These T cell receptor beta chains were read from a single sample in a study of low-dose radiotherapy and immunotherapy resistance in tumors. TCRdb re-called the reads through MiXCR, storing one row per CDR3 protein. The sample records about 82,000 distinct CDR3 sequences, 15% to 20% being singletons. The sample consisted of PBMCs, taken before treatment. Every receptor here comes from a male donor with prostate cancer. Each CDR3 is given with its conserved first and last residue. Each record gives: D gene, clone size, V gene, J gene, CDR3 DNA, CDR3 protein. D genes are given only for firm matches. For some rows the clone size is stated as once, few or many, or as a class when expanded; others skip it.

d_call: TRBD1; clone_size: many; v_call: TRBV4-1; j_call: TRBJ2-6; cdr3_nt: TGCGCCAGCAGCCCCGGGACAGGGGACTCTGGGGCCAACGTCCTGACTTTC; cdr3_aa: CASSPGTGDSGANVLTF
d_call: -; clone_size: many; v_call: TRBV29-1; j_call: TRBJ1-3; cdr3_nt: TGCAGCGCGTCAGGGGTTTCTGGAAACACCATATATTTT; cdr3_aa: CSASGVSGNTIYF
d_call: -; clone_size: many; v_call: TRBV4-3; j_call: TRBJ2-6; cdr3_nt: TGCGCCAGCAGCCAAGATAGACAGGCGTCGAGCTCTGGGGCCAACGTCCTGACTTTC; cdr3_aa: CASSQDRQASSSGANVLTF
d_call: TRBD1; clone_size: -; v_call: TRBV12-3/TRBV12-4; j_call: TRBJ2-3; cdr3_nt: TGTGCCAGCGGGCAGGGGGCAAGCACAGATACGCAGTATTTT; cdr3_aa: CASGQGASTDTQYF
d_call: -; clone_size: many; v_call: TRBV20-1; j_call: TRBJ2-5; cdr3_nt: TGCAGTGCTAGAGATCCCAGCCGAGGATTCGGCCAGTACTTC; cdr3_aa: CSARDPSRGFGQYF
d_call: -; clone_size: many; v_call: TRBV5-4; j_call: TRBJ1-3; cdr3_nt: TGTGCCAGCAGCTTCAGGGAGGTTGGAAACACCATATATTTT; cdr3_aa: CASSFREVGNTIYF
d_call: -; clone_size: many; v_call: TRBV7-2; j_call: TRBJ1-2; cdr3_nt: TGTGCCAGCAGCTTAGTACAGAGCGACTATGGCTACACCTTC; cdr3_aa: CASSLVQSDYGYTF
d_call: TRBD2; clone_size: many; v_call: TRBV10-3; j_call: TRBJ2-1; cdr3_nt: TGTGCCATCAGGGCCGGGACTAGCGGGGGGCCGACCTACAATGAGCAGTTCTTC; cdr3_aa: CAIRAGTSGGPTYNEQFF
d_call: -; clone_size: many; v_call: TRBV27; j_call: TRBJ1-1; cdr3_nt: TGTGCCAGCAGTTTATCGATGAGAAGTGAAGCTTTCTTT; cdr3_aa: CASSLSMRSEAFF
d_call: -; clone_size: many; v_call: TRBV25-1; j_call: TRBJ2-2; cdr3_nt: TGTGCCAGCAGTGAAGGAGGGGGCCCCGGGGAGCTGTTTTTT; cdr3_aa: CASSEGGGPGELFF
d_call: TRBD2; clone_size: many; v_call: TRBV6-5; j_call: TRBJ2-1; cdr3_nt: TGTGCCAGCAGTTACTCGGGTAGCGGGAGGGCCGATGAGCAGTTCTTC; cdr3_aa: CASSYSGSGRADEQFF
d_call: TRBD1; clone_size: many; v_call: TRBV19; j_call: TRBJ1-2; cdr3_nt: TGTGCCAGTAGTATCAGACAGGGTGATGGCTACACCTTC; cdr3_aa: CASSIRQGDGYTF
d_call: TRBD1; clone_size: many; v_call: TRBV12-3/TRBV12-4; j_call: TRBJ1-5; cdr3_nt: TGTGCCAGCAGTTCCCGGGACAGGGGGGTTCAGCCCCAGCATTTT; cdr3_aa: CASSSRDRGVQPQHF
d_call: -; clone_size: -; v_call: TRBV4-3; j_call: TRBJ2-7; cdr3_nt: TGCGCCAGCAGCCGAGGCAAGCACTCCTACGAGCAGTACTTC; cdr3_aa: CASSRGKHSYEQYF
d_call: -; clone_size: many; v_call: TRBV5-1; j_call: TRBJ1-1; cdr3_nt: TGCGCCACGGGGGGGGCGCTTAGGACAATGGACACTGAAGCTTTCTTT; cdr3_aa: CATGGALRTMDTEAFF
d_call: -; clone_size: many; v_call: TRBV30; j_call: TRBJ2-7; cdr3_nt: TGTGCCTGGAGTGTATCGGCTGGCGCAGTCGAGCAGTACTTC; cdr3_aa: CAWSVSAGAVEQYF
d_call: -; clone_size: many; v_call: TRBV10-1; j_call: TRBJ2-2; cdr3_nt: TGCGCCAGCAGTGGGGTTAGCACGAACACCGGGGAGCTGTTTTTT; cdr3_aa: CASSGVSTNTGELFF
d_call: TRBD2; clone_size: many; v_call: TRBV11-3; j_call: TRBJ2-1; cdr3_nt: TGTGCCAGCAGCTTTAGCGGGGGGGCGGGATACAATGAGCAGTTCTTC; cdr3_aa: CASSFSGGAGYNEQFF
d_call: TRBD1; clone_size: many; v_call: TRBV12-3/TRBV12-4; j_call: TRBJ2-1; cdr3_nt: TGTGCCAGCAGACCCGGGACAGGACCCGGCAATGAGCAGTTCTTC; cdr3_aa: CASRPGTGPGNEQFF
d_call: -; clone_size: many; v_call: TRBV11-3; j_call: TRBJ2-5; cdr3_nt: TGTGCCAGCAGCTCAGGGGTGCTGGAGACCCAGTACTTC; cdr3_aa: CASSSGVLETQYF
d_call: -; clone_size: many; v_call: TRBV12-3/TRBV12-4; j_call: TRBJ1-5; cdr3_nt: TGTGCCAGCAGCCTTACAGGGACGAATCAGCCCCAGCATTTT; cdr3_aa: CASSLTGTNQPQHF
d_call: -; clone_size: many; v_call: TRBV20-1; j_call: TRBJ2-7; cdr3_nt: TGCAGTGCCCGCCTCTCAGGAGACTACGAGCAGTACTTC; cdr3_aa: CSARLSGDYEQYF
d_call: -; clone_size: many; v_call: TRBV11-1; j_call: TRBJ2-1; cdr3_nt: TGTGCCAGCAGCTTAGCCCCGGGGGCCTCCGGGAATGAGCAGTTCTTC; cdr3_aa: CASSLAPGASGNEQFF
d_call: TRBD2; clone_size: -; v_call: TRBV28; j_call: TRBJ2-1; cdr3_nt: TGTGCCAGCAGTTTATTTCGGTCTAGCGGGAGGGCCAATGAGCAGTTCTTC; cdr3_aa: CASSLFRSSGRANEQFF
d_call: TRBD1; clone_size: many; v_call: TRBV19; j_call: TRBJ1-5; cdr3_nt: TGTGCCAGTAGTGACCAACCAAGGACAGGGTTAAGTCAGCCCCAGCATTTT; cdr3_aa: CASSDQPRTGLSQPQHF
d_call: TRBD1; clone_size: many; v_call: TRBV2; j_call: TRBJ2-5; cdr3_nt: TGTGCCAGCAGCTTGACAGGGGCCGAGACCCAGTACTTC; cdr3_aa: CASSLTGAETQYF
d_call: TRBD2; clone_size: many; v_call: TRBV2; j_call: TRBJ2-3; cdr3_nt: TGTGCCAGCGGTCCTATTAATAGCGGGATTTCTGATACGCAGTATTTT; cdr3_aa: CASGPINSGISDTQYF
d_call: -; clone_size: many; v_call: TRBV9; j_call: TRBJ2-1; cdr3_nt: TGTGCCAGCAGCGATCCGGGGAATGAGCAGTTCTTC; cdr3_aa: CASSDPGNEQFF
d_call: TRBD1; clone_size: few; v_call: TRBV19; j_call: TRBJ1-2; cdr3_nt: TGTGCCGGTAGTATCCTAACAGGGGGCCGCGCGGGGTATGGCTACACCTTC; cdr3_aa: CAGSILTGGRAGYGYTF
d_call: -; clone_size: -; v_call: TRBV2; j_call: TRBJ2-5; cdr3_nt: TGTGCCAGCAGTGAAGTGGTCCCCGGACAGCCACAAGAGACCCAGTACTTC; cdr3_aa: CASSEVVPGQPQETQYF
d_call: -; clone_size: many; v_call: TRBV20-1; j_call: TRBJ2-7; cdr3_nt: TGCAGTGCTAGTGCAGACCCGTCCTACGAGCAGTACTTC; cdr3_aa: CSASADPSYEQYF
d_call: -; clone_size: many; v_call: TRBV5-1; j_call: TRBJ2-3; cdr3_nt: TGCGCCAGCAGCCCCCAACCCCAGGGAACACTCACAGATACGCAGTATTTT; cdr3_aa: CASSPQPQGTLTDTQYF
d_call: TRBD1; clone_size: many; v_call: TRBV6-2/TRBV6-3; j_call: TRBJ2-7; cdr3_nt: TGTGCCAGCGGGACAGGGTACGAGCAGTACTTC; cdr3_aa: CASGTGYEQYF
d_call: -; clone_size: many; v_call: TRBV7-2; j_call: TRBJ2-7; cdr3_nt: TGTGCCAGCAGCTTAGATCGGCCAACCTCCTACGAGCAGTACTTC; cdr3_aa: CASSLDRPTSYEQYF
d_call: TRBD2; clone_size: -; v_call: TRBV12-3/TRBV12-4; j_call: TRBJ2-1; cdr3_nt: TGTGCCAGCACCCTAGCGGGGGCCTACAATGAGCAGTTCTTC; cdr3_aa: CASTLAGAYNEQFF
d_call: TRBD2; clone_size: -; v_call: TRBV20-1; j_call: TRBJ2-7; cdr3_nt: TGCAGTGCAACGGGACTAGCGGACTACGAGCAGTACTTC; cdr3_aa: CSATGLADYEQYF
d_call: TRBD1; clone_size: many; v_call: TRBV29-1; j_call: TRBJ1-3; cdr3_nt: TGCAGCGTTGTACAGGGGGCGAGAGACTCTGGAAACACCATATATTTT; cdr3_aa: CSVVQGARDSGNTIYF
d_call: TRBD1; clone_size: many; v_call: TRBV6-2/TRBV6-3; j_call: TRBJ2-5; cdr3_nt: TGTGCCAGCAGTGCCGAGACAGGGGTTAAAGTAGAGACCCAGTACTTC; cdr3_aa: CASSAETGVKVETQYF
d_call: TRBD1; clone_size: many; v_call: TRBV10-3; j_call: TRBJ2-1; cdr3_nt: TGTGCCATCAGGGACGAAGGGGGCGCAACGTACAATGAGCAGTTCTTC; cdr3_aa: CAIRDEGGATYNEQFF
d_call: -; clone_size: many; v_call: TRBV20-1; j_call: TRBJ2-7; cdr3_nt: TGCAGTGCTAGCTACAGGACCTACGAGCAGTACTTC; cdr3_aa: CSASYRTYEQYF
d_call: TRBD2; clone_size: many; v_call: TRBV7-2; j_call: TRBJ2-3; cdr3_nt: TGTGCCAGCAGCTCTAGCGGAGCAGATACGCAGTATTTT; cdr3_aa: CASSSSGADTQYF